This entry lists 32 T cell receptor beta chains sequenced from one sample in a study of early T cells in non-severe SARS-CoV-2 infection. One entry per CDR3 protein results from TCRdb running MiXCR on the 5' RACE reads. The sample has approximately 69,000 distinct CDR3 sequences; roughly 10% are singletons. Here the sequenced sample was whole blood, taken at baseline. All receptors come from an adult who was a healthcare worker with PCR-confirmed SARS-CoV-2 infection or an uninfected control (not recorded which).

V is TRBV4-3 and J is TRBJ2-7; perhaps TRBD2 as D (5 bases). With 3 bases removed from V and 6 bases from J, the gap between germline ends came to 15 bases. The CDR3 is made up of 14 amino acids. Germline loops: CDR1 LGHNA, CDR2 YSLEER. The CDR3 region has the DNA TGCGCCAGCAGCCACGAAGCGGAATCGGTCGAGCAGTACTTC. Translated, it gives CASSHEAESVEQYF.

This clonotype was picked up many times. The CDR3 sequence is CASSFGFSNTEAFF. For the CDR3, the DNA is TGTGCCAGCAGCTTCGGGTTCTCGAACACTGAAGCTTTCTTT. J is TRBJ1-1 and V is TRBV5-6; D not resolved. V gave up 2 bases and J gave up 1 base, with 9 bases separating them. CDR1 and CDR2 from the germline V gene are SGHDT and YYEEEE. The length of the CDR3 is 14 residues.

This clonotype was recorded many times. In DNA form, the CDR3 reads TGTGCCAGCAGCTTAGTAGGGGCTCTGGAGACCCAGTACTTC. Its protein is CASSLVGALETQYF. The gene calls are TRBV7-8 and TRBJ2-5; TRBD1 might be the D (5 bases). The germline V gene has CDR1 SGHVS and CDR2 FQNEAQ. V was pared by 1 base and J by 5 bases, with 11 bases between. There are 14 residues in the CDR3.

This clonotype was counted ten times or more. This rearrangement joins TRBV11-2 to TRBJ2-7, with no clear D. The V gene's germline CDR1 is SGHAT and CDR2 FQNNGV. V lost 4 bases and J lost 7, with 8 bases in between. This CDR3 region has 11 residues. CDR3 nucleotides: TGTGCCAGCAGCTCGCAGCTGGAGCAGTACTTC. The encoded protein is CASSSQLEQYF. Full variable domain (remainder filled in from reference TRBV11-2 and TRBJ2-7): EAGVAQSPRYKIIEKRQSVAFWCNPISGHATLYWYQQILGQGPKLLIQFQNNGVVDDSQLPKDRFSAERLKGVDSTLKIQPAKLEDSAVYLCASSSQLEQYFGPGTRLTVT.

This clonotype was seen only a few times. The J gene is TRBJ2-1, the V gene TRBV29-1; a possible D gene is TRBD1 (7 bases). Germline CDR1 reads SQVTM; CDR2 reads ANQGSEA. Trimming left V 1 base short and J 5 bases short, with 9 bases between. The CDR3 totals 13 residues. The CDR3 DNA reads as TGCAGCGTTGAAGGCAGGGGGGACAATGAGCAGTTCTTC. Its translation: CSVEGRGDNEQFF.

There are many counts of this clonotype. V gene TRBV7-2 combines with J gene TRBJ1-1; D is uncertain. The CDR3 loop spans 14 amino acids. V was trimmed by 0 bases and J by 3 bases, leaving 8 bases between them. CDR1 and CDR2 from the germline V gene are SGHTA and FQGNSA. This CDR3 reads CASSLAYTDTEAFF. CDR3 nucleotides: TGTGCCAGCAGCTTAGCGTACACGGACACTGAAGCTTTCTTT.

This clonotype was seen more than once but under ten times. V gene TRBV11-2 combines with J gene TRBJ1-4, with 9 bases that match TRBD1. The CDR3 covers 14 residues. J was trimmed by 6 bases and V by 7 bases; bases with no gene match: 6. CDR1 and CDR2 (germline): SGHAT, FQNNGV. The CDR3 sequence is CASKTGTGHEKLFF. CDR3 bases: TGTGCCAGCAAGACCGGGACAGGGCATGAAAAACTGTTTTTT.

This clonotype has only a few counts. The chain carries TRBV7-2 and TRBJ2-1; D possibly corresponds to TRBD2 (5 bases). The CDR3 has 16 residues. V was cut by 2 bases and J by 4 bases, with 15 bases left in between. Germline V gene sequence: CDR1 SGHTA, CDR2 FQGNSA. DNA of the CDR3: TGTGCCAGCAGCTTACTAGCCTCCCATCAATACAATGAGCAGTTCTTC. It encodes CASSLLASHQYNEQFF.

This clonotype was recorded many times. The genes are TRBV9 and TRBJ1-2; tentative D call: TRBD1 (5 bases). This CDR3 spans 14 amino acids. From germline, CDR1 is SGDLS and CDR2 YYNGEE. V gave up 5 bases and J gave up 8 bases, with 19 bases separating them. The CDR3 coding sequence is TGTGCCAGCAGTCCCGGGACCGATCTCGCCGGCTACACCTTC. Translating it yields CASSPGTDLAGYTF.

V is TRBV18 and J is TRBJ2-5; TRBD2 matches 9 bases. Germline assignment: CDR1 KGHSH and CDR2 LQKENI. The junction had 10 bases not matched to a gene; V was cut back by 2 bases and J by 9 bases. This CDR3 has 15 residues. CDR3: CASSPKAGGLRPQYF. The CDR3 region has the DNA TGTGCCAGCTCACCAAAAGCGGGAGGACTAAGGCCCCAGTACTTC.

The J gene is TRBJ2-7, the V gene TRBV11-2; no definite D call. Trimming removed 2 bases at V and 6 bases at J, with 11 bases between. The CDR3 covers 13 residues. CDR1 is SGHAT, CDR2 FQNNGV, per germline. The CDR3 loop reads CASSLRIEGEQYF. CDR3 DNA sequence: TGTGCCAGCAGCTTACGTATCGAAGGCGAGCAGTACTTC.

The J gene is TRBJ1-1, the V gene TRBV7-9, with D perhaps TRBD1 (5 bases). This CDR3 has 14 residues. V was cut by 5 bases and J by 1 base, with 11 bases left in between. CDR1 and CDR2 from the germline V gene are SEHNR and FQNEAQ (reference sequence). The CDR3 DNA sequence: TGTGCCAGCAGCCCGACTGGGGCGAACACTGAAGCTTTCTTT. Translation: CASSPTGANTEAFF.

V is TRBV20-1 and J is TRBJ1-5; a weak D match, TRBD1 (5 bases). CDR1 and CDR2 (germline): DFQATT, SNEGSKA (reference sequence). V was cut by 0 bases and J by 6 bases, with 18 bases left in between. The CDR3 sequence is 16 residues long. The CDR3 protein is CSARDGSRRDGQPQHF. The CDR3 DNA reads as TGCAGTGCTAGAGATGGTTCTCGCAGGGACGGTCAGCCCCAGCATTTT.

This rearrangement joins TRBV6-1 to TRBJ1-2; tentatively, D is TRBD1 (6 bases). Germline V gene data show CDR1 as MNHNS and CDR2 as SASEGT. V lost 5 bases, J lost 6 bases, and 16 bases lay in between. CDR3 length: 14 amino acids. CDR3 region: CASSTRTGFDGYTF. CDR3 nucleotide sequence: TGTGCCAGCAGTACACGCACAGGGTTTGATGGCTACACCTTC.

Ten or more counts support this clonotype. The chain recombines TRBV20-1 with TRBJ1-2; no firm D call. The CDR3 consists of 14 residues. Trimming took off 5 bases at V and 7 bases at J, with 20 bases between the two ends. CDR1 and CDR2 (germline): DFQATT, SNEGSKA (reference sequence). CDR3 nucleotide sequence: TGCAGTGCTCCGCCATGGGGAAGTTCGAGTGGCTACACCTTC. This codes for CSAPPWGSSSGYTF.

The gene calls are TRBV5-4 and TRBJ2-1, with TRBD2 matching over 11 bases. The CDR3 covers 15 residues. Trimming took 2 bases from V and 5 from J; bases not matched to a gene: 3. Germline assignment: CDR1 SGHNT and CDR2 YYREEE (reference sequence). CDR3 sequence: CASSLVLAGDNEQFF. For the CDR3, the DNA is TGTGCCAGCAGCTTAGTACTAGCGGGGGACAATGAGCAGTTCTTC.

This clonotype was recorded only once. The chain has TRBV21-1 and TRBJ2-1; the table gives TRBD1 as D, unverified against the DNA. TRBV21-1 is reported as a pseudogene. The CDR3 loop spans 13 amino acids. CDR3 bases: TGTGCCAGCAGCAAAGCACAGGTCCATGAGCAGTTCTTC. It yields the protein CASSKAQVHEQFF.

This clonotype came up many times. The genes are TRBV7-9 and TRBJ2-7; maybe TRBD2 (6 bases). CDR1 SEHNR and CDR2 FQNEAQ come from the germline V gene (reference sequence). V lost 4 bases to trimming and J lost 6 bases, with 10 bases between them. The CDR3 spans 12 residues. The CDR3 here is CASSSGGVEQYF. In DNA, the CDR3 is TGTGCCAGCAGCTCGGGCGGGGTCGAGCAGTACTTC. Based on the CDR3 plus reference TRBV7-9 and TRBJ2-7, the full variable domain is DTGVSQNPRHKITKRGQNVTFRCDPISEHNRLYWYRQTLGQGPEFLTYFQNEAQLEKSRLLSDRFSAERPKGSFSTLEIQRTEQGDSAMYLCASSSGGVEQYFGPGTRLTVT.

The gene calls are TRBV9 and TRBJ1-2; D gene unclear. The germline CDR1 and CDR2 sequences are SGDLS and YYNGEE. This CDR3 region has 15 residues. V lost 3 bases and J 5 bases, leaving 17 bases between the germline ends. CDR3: CASSARLDGKYGYTF. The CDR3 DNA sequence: TGTGCCAGCAGCGCCCGTTTGGACGGCAAGTATGGCTACACCTTC.

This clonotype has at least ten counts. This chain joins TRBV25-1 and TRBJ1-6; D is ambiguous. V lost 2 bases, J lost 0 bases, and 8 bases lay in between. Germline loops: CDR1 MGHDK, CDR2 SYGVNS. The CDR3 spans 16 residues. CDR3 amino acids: CASSESRTSYNSPLHF. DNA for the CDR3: TGTGCCAGCAGTGAAAGTAGGACCTCCTATAATTCACCCCTCCACTTT.

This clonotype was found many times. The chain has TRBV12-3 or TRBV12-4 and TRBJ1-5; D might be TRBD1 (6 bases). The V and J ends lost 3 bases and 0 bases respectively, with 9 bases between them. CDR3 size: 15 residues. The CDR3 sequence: CASSFAGVSNQPQHF. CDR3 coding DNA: TGTGCCAGCAGTTTTGCAGGGGTTAGCAATCAGCCCCAGCATTTT.

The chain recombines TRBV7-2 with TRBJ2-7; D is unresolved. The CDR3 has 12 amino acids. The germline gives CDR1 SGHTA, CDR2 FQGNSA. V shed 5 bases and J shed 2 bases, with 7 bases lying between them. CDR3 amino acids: CASSPHPYEQYF. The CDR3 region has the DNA TGTGCCAGCAGCCCCCACCCCTACGAGCAGTACTTC.

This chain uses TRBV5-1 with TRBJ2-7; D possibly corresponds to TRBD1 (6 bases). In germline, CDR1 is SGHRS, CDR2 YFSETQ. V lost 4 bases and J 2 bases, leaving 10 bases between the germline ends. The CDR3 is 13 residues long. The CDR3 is CASSPDSPYEQYF. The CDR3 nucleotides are TGCGCCAGCAGCCCGGACAGCCCCTACGAGCAGTACTTC. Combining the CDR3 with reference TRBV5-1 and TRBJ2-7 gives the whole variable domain KAGVTQTPRYLIKTRGQQVTLSCSPISGHRSVSWYQQTPGQGLQFLFEYFSETQRNKGNFPGRFSGRQFSNSRSEMNVSTLELGDSALYLCASSPDSPYEQYFGPGTRLTVT.

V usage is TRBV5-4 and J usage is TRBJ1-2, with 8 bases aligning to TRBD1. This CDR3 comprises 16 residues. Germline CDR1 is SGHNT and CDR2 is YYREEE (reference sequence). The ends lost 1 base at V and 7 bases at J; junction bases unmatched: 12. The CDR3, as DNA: TGTGCCAGCAGCTTGAAGCGAACAGGGGGATTAAGTGGCTACACCTTC. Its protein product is CASSLKRTGGLSGYTF.

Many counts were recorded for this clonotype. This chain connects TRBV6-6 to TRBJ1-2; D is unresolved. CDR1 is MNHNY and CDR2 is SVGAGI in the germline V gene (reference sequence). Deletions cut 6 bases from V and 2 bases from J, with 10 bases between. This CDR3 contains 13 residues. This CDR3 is CASRPRENYGYTF. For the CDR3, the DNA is TGTGCCAGCAGGCCCCGAGAAAACTATGGCTACACCTTC.

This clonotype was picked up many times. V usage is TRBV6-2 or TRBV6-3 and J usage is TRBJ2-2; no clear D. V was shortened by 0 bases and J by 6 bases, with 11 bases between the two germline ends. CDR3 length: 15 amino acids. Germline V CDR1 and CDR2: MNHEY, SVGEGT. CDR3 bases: TGTGCCAGCAGTTACTCCATAAGTGGCGCCGGGGAGCTGTTTTTT. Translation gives CASSYSISGAGELFF.

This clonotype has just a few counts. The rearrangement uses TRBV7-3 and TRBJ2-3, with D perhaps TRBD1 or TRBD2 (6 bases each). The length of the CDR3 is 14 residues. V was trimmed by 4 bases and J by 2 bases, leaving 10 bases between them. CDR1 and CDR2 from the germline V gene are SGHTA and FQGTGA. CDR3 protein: CASSSGGPTDTQYF. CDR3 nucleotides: TGTGCCAGCAGCTCCGGGGGCCCCACAGATACGCAGTATTTT.

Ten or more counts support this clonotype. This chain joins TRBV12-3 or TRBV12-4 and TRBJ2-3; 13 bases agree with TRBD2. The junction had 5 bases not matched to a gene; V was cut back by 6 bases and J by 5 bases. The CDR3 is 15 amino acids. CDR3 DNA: TGTGCCAGCAGGAGACTAGCGGGAGGTCGAGATACGCAGTATTTT. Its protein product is CASRRLAGGRDTQYF.

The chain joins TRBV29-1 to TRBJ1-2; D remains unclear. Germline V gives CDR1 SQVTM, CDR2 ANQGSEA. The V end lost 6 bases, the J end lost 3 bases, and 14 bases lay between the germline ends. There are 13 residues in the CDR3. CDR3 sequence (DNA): TGCAGCGTCCCCTTGCCCGGGGACTATGGCTACACCTTC. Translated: CSVPLPGDYGYTF.

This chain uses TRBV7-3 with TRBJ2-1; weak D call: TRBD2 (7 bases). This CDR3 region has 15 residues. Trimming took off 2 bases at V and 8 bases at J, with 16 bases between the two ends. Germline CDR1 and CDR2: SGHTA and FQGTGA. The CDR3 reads CASSLAGATYYEQFF. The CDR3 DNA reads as TGTGCCAGCAGCTTAGCGGGGGCCACTTACTATGAGCAGTTCTTC.

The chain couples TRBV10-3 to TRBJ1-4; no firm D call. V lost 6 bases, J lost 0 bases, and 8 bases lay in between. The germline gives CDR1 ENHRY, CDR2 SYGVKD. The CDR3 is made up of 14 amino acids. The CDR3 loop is CAIRDGATNEKLFF. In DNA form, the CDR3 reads TGTGCCATCAGGGACGGCGCAACTAATGAAAAACTGTTTTTT.

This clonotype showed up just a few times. This CDR3 reads CSAQGTGGETQYF. As DNA, the CDR3 is TGCAGTGCCCAGGGGACAGGGGGAGAGACCCAGTACTTC. The chain has TRBV20-1 and TRBJ2-5, with TRBD1 matching over 11 bases. This CDR3 spans 13 amino acids. Trimming took 6 bases from V and 4 from J; bases not matched to a gene: 4. The germline gives CDR1 DFQATT, CDR2 SNEGSKA (reference sequence).